This is a list of T cell receptor beta chains from one sample in a study of CD8+ T cells in alopecia areata. Clones were sequenced by immunoSEQ multiplex PCR, and TCRdb holds only the in-frame ones, with some missing. Seen here are 200,000 to 250,000 clones, less than 65% observed once, and the top ten hold 4% to 4.5%. The sample was CD4+ T cells sorted from blood, taken at week 4, from a patient treated with tofacitinib. The receptor source for this set is a human donor with alopecia areata. Both conserved end residues are part of each CDR3. A D gene is named only where the DNA matches it firmly. Size is omitted from some rows. Given values are once, few, many or a class for expanded clones.

v_call: TRBV9
clone_size: few
j_call: TRBJ2-3
d_call: NA
cdr3_nt: TGTGCCAGCAGCCGCCTGCAGGGTACGCAGTATTTT
cdr3_aa: CASSRLQGTQYF

v_call: TRBV18
clone_size: NA
j_call: TRBJ1-5
d_call: NA
cdr3_nt: TGTGCCAGCTCACCAGGCCTCGTGACAGGAGGCAATCAGCCCCAGCATTTT
cdr3_aa: CASSPGLVTGGNQPQHF

v_call: TRBV25-1
clone_size: NA
j_call: TRBJ2-1
d_call: TRBD2
cdr3_nt: TGTGCCAGCCGCGCTAGCGGGGTGAATGAGCAGTTCTTC
cdr3_aa: CASRASGVNEQFF

v_call: TRBV6-5
clone_size: NA
j_call: TRBJ1-2
d_call: NA
cdr3_nt: TGTGCCAGCAGTCGGGGCCACCTCGATGGCTACACCTTC
cdr3_aa: CASSRGHLDGYTF

v_call: TRBV7-8
clone_size: NA
j_call: TRBJ2-1
d_call: TRBD2
cdr3_nt: TGTGCCAGCAGCTCTAGCGGGGGGGCGTGGAATGAGCAGTTCTTC
cdr3_aa: CASSSSGGAWNEQFF

v_call: TRBV14
clone_size: NA
j_call: TRBJ1-1
d_call: NA
cdr3_nt: TGTGCCAGCAGCCAAAGTTGGGACACTGAAGCTTTCTTT
cdr3_aa: CASSQSWDTEAFF

v_call: TRBV5-6
clone_size: few
j_call: TRBJ1-1
d_call: NA
cdr3_nt: TGTGCCAGCAGACACGACAGGTCATACACTGAAGCTTTCTTT
cdr3_aa: CASRHDRSYTEAFF

v_call: TRBV30
clone_size: few
j_call: TRBJ1-2
d_call: NA
cdr3_nt: TGTGCCTGGAGTCCAGTCCAGGGAGAGGGCTACACCTTC
cdr3_aa: CAWSPVQGEGYTF

v_call: TRBV5-1
clone_size: NA
j_call: TRBJ2-7
d_call: TRBD1
cdr3_nt: TGCGCCAGCAGCTTTGGGACAGGGGCGGCCAACTCCTACGAGCAGTACTTC
cdr3_aa: CASSFGTGAANSYEQYF

v_call: TRBV29-1
clone_size: NA
j_call: TRBJ2-3
d_call: TRBD1
cdr3_nt: TGCAGCGCAACTAGACAGGGAACAGATACGCAGTATTTT
cdr3_aa: CSATRQGTDTQYF

v_call: TRBV6-5
clone_size: few
j_call: TRBJ2-5
d_call: NA
cdr3_nt: TGTGCCAGCTCAGGGGTGTTTGGGACCCAGTACTTC
cdr3_aa: CASSGVFGTQYF

v_call: TRBV29-1
clone_size: NA
j_call: TRBJ2-7
d_call: TRBD1
cdr3_nt: TGCAGCGTATCGGGACAGGGGGCCGGCTACGAGCAGTACTTC
cdr3_aa: CSVSGQGAGYEQYF

v_call: TRBV9
clone_size: NA
j_call: TRBJ2-3
d_call: NA
cdr3_nt: TGTGCCAGCAGCGTAGGACCATTAACAGATACGCAGTATTTT
cdr3_aa: CASSVGPLTDTQYF

v_call: TRBV9
clone_size: NA
j_call: TRBJ2-5
d_call: NA
cdr3_nt: TGTGCCAGCAGCGTAGGGGGTTTGTTATTGGAGACCCAGTACTTC
cdr3_aa: CASSVGGLLLETQYF

v_call: TRBV7-2
clone_size: NA
j_call: TRBJ1-2
d_call: NA
cdr3_nt: TGTGCCAGCAGCTTTGGACCGAGGGGGATTCCTAACTATGGCTACACCTTC
cdr3_aa: CASSFGPRGIPNYGYTF

v_call: TRBV2
clone_size: NA
j_call: TRBJ2-5
d_call: TRBD1
cdr3_nt: TGTGCCACCAAGGACAGGGGCGGGGAGACCCAGTACTTC
cdr3_aa: CATKDRGGETQYF

v_call: TRBV29-1
clone_size: NA
j_call: TRBJ1-1
d_call: NA
cdr3_nt: TGCAGCGCCGACCCAGGAGGGGGGACTGAAGCTTTCTTT
cdr3_aa: CSADPGGGTEAFF

v_call: TRBV5-6
clone_size: NA
j_call: TRBJ1-2
d_call: TRBD1
cdr3_nt: TGTGCCAGCAGCTTGGGACCGGACAGGAGCTATGGCTACACCTTC
cdr3_aa: CASSLGPDRSYGYTF

v_call: TRBV10-3
clone_size: NA
j_call: TRBJ1-1
d_call: NA
cdr3_nt: TGTGCCATCAAAGGGTATAGGGAAGCTTTCTTT
cdr3_aa: CAIKGYREAFF

v_call: TRBV4-2
clone_size: NA
j_call: TRBJ2-3
d_call: TRBD2
cdr3_nt: TGTGCCAGCAGCCCCCGGCTAGCGGGGGGGGCCCCCCCAGATACGCAGTATTTT
cdr3_aa: CASSPRLAGGAPPDTQYF

v_call: TRBV10-3
clone_size: few
j_call: TRBJ2-3
d_call: NA
cdr3_nt: TGTGCCATCAGAGAAGCGGACCTAACAGATACGCAGTATTTT
cdr3_aa: CAIREADLTDTQYF

v_call: TRBV5-1
clone_size: NA
j_call: TRBJ1-4
d_call: NA
cdr3_nt: TGCGCCAGCAGCTTCAATCGGCCGGGAACTAATGAAAAACTGTTTTTT
cdr3_aa: CASSFNRPGTNEKLFF

v_call: TRBV30
clone_size: few
j_call: TRBJ1-1
d_call: NA
cdr3_nt: TGTGCCTGGAGTGGGGGGCAATTGAACACTGAAGCTTTCTTT
cdr3_aa: CAWSGGQLNTEAFF

v_call: TRBV6-1
clone_size: NA
j_call: TRBJ1-5
d_call: NA
cdr3_nt: TGTGCCAGCAGTCTCGACGGCACCAGCAATCAGCCCCAGCATTTT
cdr3_aa: CASSLDGTSNQPQHF

v_call: TRBV25-1
clone_size: NA
j_call: TRBJ1-1
d_call: NA
cdr3_nt: TGTGCCAGCAGTGATGGTCAAGCTTTCTTT
cdr3_aa: CASSDGQAFF

v_call: TRBV20-1
clone_size: NA
j_call: TRBJ1-2
d_call: NA
cdr3_nt: TGCAGTGCAGGGAATGGCTACACCTTC
cdr3_aa: CSAGNGYTF

v_call: TRBV19
clone_size: few
j_call: TRBJ1-1
d_call: NA
cdr3_nt: TGTGCCAGTAGGGGGAGAAGGAACACTGAAGCTTTCTTT
cdr3_aa: CASRGRRNTEAFF

v_call: TRBV18
clone_size: once
j_call: TRBJ2-7
d_call: NA
cdr3_nt: TGTGCCAGCTCACCACGCTCCCAGGGGTACTCCTACGAGCAGTACTTC
cdr3_aa: CASSPRSQGYSYEQYF

v_call: TRBV2
clone_size: once
j_call: TRBJ2-7
d_call: NA
cdr3_nt: TGTGCCAGCACACTAGCCCCAAGAGTCTACGAGCAGTACTTC
cdr3_aa: CASTLAPRVYEQYF

v_call: TRBV6-1
clone_size: once
j_call: TRBJ1-4
d_call: NA
cdr3_nt: TGTGCCAGCACCCTTGGACAGTCATTTAATGAAAAACTGTTTTTT
cdr3_aa: CASTLGQSFNEKLFF

v_call: TRBV6-5
clone_size: few
j_call: TRBJ1-6
d_call: NA
cdr3_nt: TGTGCCAGCAGTTACTCGGGCGTTGGGGATAATTCACCCCTCCACTTT
cdr3_aa: CASSYSGVGDNSPLHF